The 20 T cell receptor beta chains given below trace back to one sample, sequenced in a study of T cells in Graves' hyperthyroidism and ophthalmopathy. Amplification targeted TCR beta CDR3 regions from RNA transcripts. TCR CDR3 underwent first-round RT-PCR with the HTBI primer set. TCRdb redid the calling of the multiplex PCR reads with MiXCR, one entry per CDR3 protein. Among around 800,000 distinct CDR3 sequences listed, 38% were seen once. Sequences were obtained from blood. The receptors here all came from a man between 18 and 35 years old with Graves' hyperthyroidism.

This clonotype was found many times. V is TRBV29-1 and J is TRBJ1-4, with TRBD1 as a possible D gene (5 bases). The CDR3 runs to 14 residues. Looked up from germline, CDR1 is SQVTM and CDR2 is ANQGSEA. Trimming shortened V by 0 bases and J by 5 bases, and 10 bases separated the two germline ends. CDR3 region: CSVEDPGINEKLFF. The CDR3 DNA sequence: TGCAGCGTTGAAGATCCAGGGATAAATGAAAAACTGTTTTTT.

The CDR3 sequence is CASINLRGEDNEQFF. Here the CDR3 DNA reads TGTGCCAGCATTAACCTCAGGGGGGAGGACAATGAGCAGTTCTTC. The rearrangement joins TRBV2 to TRBJ2-5; D is perhaps TRBD1 (7 bases). Gene TRBJ2-1 matches the end of the DNA better, so the J call may be wrong. The CDR3 contains 15 residues. Germline assignment: CDR1 SNHLY and CDR2 FYNNEI.

V usage is TRBV10-3 and J usage is TRBJ2-5, with TRBD2 matching over 12 bases. V lost 10 bases and J lost 5; bases outside the gene matches: 8. CDR3 length equals 14 residues. The germline gives CDR1 ENHRY, CDR2 SYGVKD. The CDR3, as DNA: TGTGCCACCCGACTAGCGGGAGACGATGAGACCCAGTACTTC. This codes for CATRLAGDDETQYF.

Concerning this clonotype itself: No conserved phenylalanine or tryptophan is present at the end of the CDR3, so a read error is the likely explanation. The limits of the CDR3 on the DNA are not certain, so only TCRdb's listed CDR3 is given. The chain is built from TRBV9 and TRBJ2-7; TRBD1, the table's D call, lacks a check against the DNA. Per germline, CDR1 SGDLS and CDR2 YYNGEE. The CDR3 comprises 8 residues, both ends counted. The CDR3 reads CASSVLGA.

The table lists this clonotype with many counts. The gene calls are TRBV29-1 and TRBJ1-6; D remains ambiguous. The CDR3 loop spans 14 amino acids. V shed 2 bases and J shed 0 bases, with 5 bases lying between them. Germline V CDR1 and CDR2: SQVTM, ANQGSEA. The CDR3 sequence is CSVEPSSYNSPLHF. In nucleotides, the CDR3 is TGCAGCGTTGAACCGAGCTCCTATAATTCACCCCTCCACTTT.

The chain couples TRBV5-1 to TRBJ1-1; 8 bases are shared with TRBD1. V was clipped by 4 bases and J by 0 bases; unmatched bases: 11. Germline V gene sequence: CDR1 SGHRS, CDR2 YFSETQ. This CDR3 region has 17 residues. Here the CDR3 DNA reads TGCGCCAGCAGCATCGGGACAGGCAGGGCGGTGAACACTGAAGCTTTCTTT. Protein: CASSIGTGRAVNTEAFF.

The V call is TRBV4-1, the J call TRBJ2-7, with D possibly called TRBD1 or TRBD2 (5 bases each). V lost 0 bases and J lost 1, with 10 bases in between. The CDR3 covers 15 residues. Germline CDR1 is MGHRA and CDR2 is YSYEKL. The CDR3 protein is CASSQDEGLSYEQYF. The CDR3 bases are TGCGCCAGCAGCCAAGATGAGGGGTTATCCTACGAGCAGTACTTC.

Only a few counts were recorded for this clonotype. CDR3 sequence (DNA): TGTGCCAGCAGCTTAAGCTCTAGCGACACCGGGGAGCTGTTTTTT. As protein: CASSLSSSDTGELFF. The V gene is TRBV7-9, the J gene TRBJ2-2; tentatively, D is TRBD2 (6 bases). This CDR3 comprises 15 residues. Trimming removed 2 bases at V and 3 bases at J, with 10 bases between. Germline assignment: CDR1 SEHNR and CDR2 FQNEAQ (reference sequence).

With respect to this clonotype: The junction departs from the called germline gene at one end, perhaps through a read error. The chain combines TRBV7-9 with TRBJ2-2, with 9 bases identical to TRBD2. Germline values: CDR1 SEHNR, CDR2 FQNEAQ (reference sequence). The CDR3 totals 16 residues. CDR3 nucleotide sequence: TGTGCCAGCGGCTTGGGGACTAGCATGATTCCCGGGGAGCTGTTTTTT. Protein sequence: CASGLGTSMIPGELFF.

The sample holds a few counts of this clonotype. The chain joins TRBV12-3 or TRBV12-4 to TRBJ2-7, with 9 bases fitting TRBD2. The CDR3 is 13 residues long. The ends lost 6 bases at V and 4 bases at J; junction bases unmatched: 4. The CDR3 is CASRFLAGYEQYF. CDR3 sequence (DNA): TGTGCCAGCAGATTTCTAGCGGGGTACGAGCAGTACTTC.

This clonotype was observed at least ten times. The chain uses TRBV5-1 and TRBJ1-6; D gene ambiguous. Germline-derived CDR1 and CDR2 are SGHRS and YFSETQ. Trimming stripped 4 bases from V and 5 bases from J, with 4 bases between. The CDR3 loop spans 12 amino acids. The CDR3 sequence is CASSQDNSPLHF. In nucleotides, the CDR3 is TGCGCCAGCAGCCAGGATAATTCACCCCTCCACTTT.

This clonotype was detected ten times or more. The gene calls are TRBV12-3 or TRBV12-4 and TRBJ1-6; 7 positions agree with TRBD1. The CDR3 sequence is 13 residues long. V shed 5 bases, J shed 13 bases, and the junction held 8 bases outside the gene matches. CDR3 region: CASSVSDRAPLHF. CDR3 sequence (DNA): TGTGCCAGCAGTGTCTCCGACAGGGCTCCCCTCCACTTT.

In the case of this clonotype: A much larger clone differs from this one at a single base, so this may be a read error. V usage is TRBV7-2 and J usage is TRBJ1-1; D perhaps matches TRBD1 (5 bases). Germline V gene data show CDR1 as SGHTA and CDR2 as FQGNSA. Trimming left V 5 bases short and J 1 base short, with 11 bases between. The CDR3 runs 14 residues. In DNA, the CDR3 is TGTGCCAGCAGCGCTCTTGGGACGAACACTGAAGCTTTCTTT. Translating it yields CASSALGTNTEAFF. Supplemented by reference TRBV7-2 and TRBJ1-1, the full variable domain reads GAGVSQSPSNKVTEKGKDVELRCDPISGHTALYWYRQSLGQGLEFLIYFQGNSAPDKSGLPSDRFSAERTGGSVSTLTIQRTQQEDSAVYLCASSALGTNTEAFFGQGTRLTVV.

This clonotype was picked up many times. The V call is TRBV24-1, the J call TRBJ1-5; D is unclear. Germline lookup yields CDR1 KGHDR and CDR2 SFDVKD. V lost 5 bases to trimming and J lost 1 base, with 11 bases between them. CDR3 size: 15 residues. CDR3 loop: CATSASGKSNQPQHF. The CDR3 DNA sequence: TGTGCCACCAGTGCCTCGGGGAAGAGCAATCAGCCCCAGCATTTT.

The chain joins TRBV24-1 to TRBJ1-4; TRBD1 is a possible D gene (5 bases). This CDR3 has 15 amino acids. Trimming shortened V by 5 bases and J by 5 bases, and 14 bases separated the two germline ends. From germline, CDR1 is KGHDR and CDR2 SFDVKD. The CDR3 is CATSARPEGNEKLFF. Written as DNA, the CDR3 is TGTGCCACCAGTGCTAGACCCGAGGGGAATGAAAAACTGTTTTTT.

The V call is TRBV28, the J call TRBJ2-7; D may match TRBD1 or TRBD2 (5 bases each). The V end lost 4 bases, the J end lost 7 bases, and 17 bases lay between the germline ends. The CDR3 sequence is 14 residues long. Per germline, CDR1 MDHEN and CDR2 SYDVKM. In nucleotides, the CDR3 is TGTGCCAGCAGTTACCCCGGTCGGGACGGGGAGCAGTACTTC. This codes for CASSYPGRDGEQYF.

The rearrangement links TRBV5-6 to TRBJ1-2; D not resolved. CDR3 length equals 16 residues. Looked up from germline, CDR1 is SGHDT and CDR2 is YYEEEE. Trimming removed 4 bases from V and 4 bases from J, with 20 bases in between. The CDR3 sequence is CASSPRPGERRYGYTF. CDR3 sequence (DNA): TGTGCCAGCAGCCCCCGACCCGGGGAACGTCGCTATGGCTACACCTTC.

J is TRBJ2-7 and V is TRBV19, with D unclear. Trimming took off 9 bases at V and 3 bases at J, with 21 bases between the two ends. The CDR3 covers 15 residues. Germline assignment: CDR1 LNHDA and CDR2 SQIVND (reference sequence). The DNA for the CDR3 is TGTGCCAGCAGTTATTCCCCTGACGGATACTACGAGCAGTACTTC. It is translated as CASSYSPDGYYEQYF.

This sequence joins TRBV7-9 and TRBJ2-7; TRBD1 matches at 8 bases. V dropped 3 bases and J dropped 7; count of bases not matched to a gene: 8. The length of the CDR3 is 14 residues. The germline V gene has CDR1 SEHNR and CDR2 FQNEAQ (reference sequence). CDR3 nucleotide sequence: TGTGCCAGCAGCTTGGGACAGGACGCTGGGGAGCAGTACTTC. Translation: CASSLGQDAGEQYF.

V is TRBV19 and J is TRBJ1-3; possibly TRBD1 for D (6 bases). The CDR3 extends over 13 amino acids. Germline V gene lookup returns CDR1 LNHDA and CDR2 SQIVND (reference sequence). The ends were cut back, 2 bases at V and 7 bases at J, with 9 bases in the middle. CDR3 sequence: CASSITGRNTIYF. The CDR3 nucleotides read TGTGCCAGTAGTATAACAGGGCGGAACACCATATATTTT.